This T cell receptor (beta chain) was found in a study of regulatory T cells in long-lasting Graves disease. In the study overall: For under 3 months, newly diagnosed Graves' patients had been taking antithyroid drugs. General study points: Not thyroid tissue but only peripheral blood was studied. Patients with persistent disease shared fewer than 3,500 public clonotypes, outpacing the approximately 920 shared by new patients.

Time point meaning: newly diagnosed GD, antithyroid drugs for less than 3 months. After RNA was extracted from PBMCs, the TCR library was made from it. It was American Thyroid Association guidelines that determined Graves' disease diagnosis. This CDR3 comprises 15 residues. In germline, CDR1 is MNHEY, CDR2 SVGEGT. V lost 2 bases to trimming and J lost 5 bases, with 14 bases between them. With regard to this clonotype: Its cognate antigen is unknown.

Arm-PCR of CDR3 regions with iRepertoire HTBI primers generated TCR beta libraries. In TCRdb, the multiplex PCR reads were re-called with MiXCR into one record per CDR3 protein. The data contain under 250,000 distinct CDR3 sequences, 20% to 25% of them seen just once; the ten biggest clones take up approximately 15%. The chain carries TRBV6-2 or TRBV6-3 and TRBJ2-3, with D possibly TRBD2 on 5 matching bases. The TCR comes from a female donor with Graves disease. The sample here was peripheral blood mononuclear cells (PBMCs), taken at new diagnosis, from a patient treated with antithyroid drugs. In DNA form, the CDR3 reads TGTGCCAGCAGTTACGACGGGAAATTGGGAGATACGCAGTATTTT. As protein: CASSYDGKLGDTQYF.